Below are 14 T cell receptor beta chains sequenced from a single sample in a study of regulatory T cells in long-lasting Graves disease. Time point defined: persistent/refractory GD, antithyroid drugs over 5 years with positive TRAb. The TCR library used RNA extracted from PBMCs. With iRepertoire HTBI primers and Arm-PCR of CDR3 regions, TCR beta libraries were built. TCRdb ran MiXCR on the multiplex PCR reads and lists one entry per CDR3 protein. The sample consists of some 370,000 distinct CDR3 sequences, approximately 23% of them appearing once. Specimen: peripheral blood mononuclear cells (PBMCs), collected when the disease was refractory, from a patient treated with antithyroid drugs. All receptors come from a middle-aged woman with Graves disease.

This chain uses TRBV12-3 or TRBV12-4 with TRBJ1-5; D may be TRBD1 (6 bases). This CDR3 contains 16 residues. Trimming stripped 1 base from V and 2 bases from J, with 12 bases between. The CDR3 here is CASSLGVGGRNQPQHF. The CDR3 DNA reads as TGTGCCAGCAGTTTAGGTGTCGGGGGCCGCAATCAGCCCCAGCATTTT.

This clonotype was seen only a few times. The chain uses TRBV4-1 and TRBJ1-1; no definite D call. CDR3 length equals 13 residues. Germline CDR1 MGHRA, CDR2 YSYEKL. The ends were cut back, 0 bases at V and 1 base at J, with 3 bases in the middle. The CDR3 nucleotides are TGCGCCAGCAGCCAAGAGCAGAACACTGAAGCTTTCTTT. Residues: CASSQEQNTEAFF.

This chain links TRBV12-3 or TRBV12-4 with TRBJ2-3; TRBD2 might be the D (5 bases). With 7 bases removed from V and 7 bases from J, the gap between germline ends came to 18 bases. This CDR3 is built from 14 residues. CDR3 coding DNA: TGTGCCAGCAAGTTGGCAGGAGGCAGGTATACGCAGTATTTT. Translation gives CASKLAGGRYTQYF.

This clonotype showed up many times. The chain is built from TRBV28 and TRBJ2-7; D remains unclear. This CDR3 is built from 13 residues. Germline CDR1 reads MDHEN; CDR2 reads SYDVKM. Trimming pared 8 bases from V and 4 bases from J, leaving 15 bases between. The CDR3 sequence: CASSYPGAYEQYF. The CDR3 DNA sequence: TGTGCCAGCTCCTACCCGGGCGCTTACGAGCAGTACTTC.

This clonotype was picked up a small number of times. This rearrangement joins TRBV5-4 to TRBJ1-1; 7 nucleotides match TRBD1. The length of the CDR3 is 16 residues. Germline lookup yields CDR1 SGHNT and CDR2 YYREEE (reference sequence). V lost 1 base to trimming and J lost 1 base; unmatched junction nucleotides: 7. CDR3 coding DNA: TGTGCCAGCAGCTTGTTCGGAGAGGGGGCGAACACTGAAGCTTTCTTT. Translation: CASSLFGEGANTEAFF. Based on the CDR3 plus reference TRBV5-4 and TRBJ1-1, the full variable domain is ETGVTQSPTHLIKTRGQQVTLRCSSQSGHNTVSWYQQALGQGPQFIFQYYREEENGRGNFPPRFSGLQFPNYSSELNVNALELDDSALYLCASSLFGEGANTEAFFGQGTRLTVV.

This clonotype occurred many times. This chain uses TRBV6-2 or TRBV6-3 with TRBJ2-5; D is perhaps TRBD2 (5 bases). Germline CDR1 reads MNHEY; CDR2 reads SVGEGT. V was shortened by 2 bases and J by 5 bases, with 12 bases between the two germline ends. The CDR3 contains 14 residues. CDR3 DNA sequence: TGTGCCAGCAGTTACCGAGGACGAGGGGAGACCCAGTACTTC. Translation gives CASSYRGRGETQYF.

This clonotype was recorded many times. The V gene is TRBV28, the J gene TRBJ2-7; TRBD2 matches at 8 bases. V lost 1 base, J lost 5 bases, and 7 bases stayed unmatched. Germline lookup yields CDR1 MDHEN and CDR2 SYDVKM. The CDR3 is 15 residues long. The CDR3: CASSLFWGGRNEQYF. The CDR3 bases are TGTGCCAGCAGTTTATTTTGGGGCGGGAGGAACGAGCAGTACTTC.

The chain combines TRBV28 with TRBJ2-7, with TRBD2 identical over 13 bases. J gave up 7 bases and V 5 bases, and 11 bases lay outside the gene matches. The CDR3 consists of 16 residues. Looked up from germline, CDR1 is MDHEN and CDR2 is SYDVKM. CDR3 nucleotides: TGTGCCAGCAGTCTTGGACTAGCGGGAGAGTCGAGGGAGCAGTACTTC. Its protein product is CASSLGLAGESREQYF.

Many counts were recorded for this clonotype. The CDR3 sequence: CASSDSLQYF. The CDR3 DNA reads TGTGCCAGCAGTGACAGTTTGCAGTACTTC. The chain combines TRBV28 with TRBJ2-7; a possible D gene is TRBD1 (5 bases). From germline, CDR1 is MDHEN and CDR2 SYDVKM. The germline V and J ends were trimmed by 5 bases and 9 bases, with 8 bases remaining between them. The CDR3 runs 10 residues.

This clonotype has just a few counts. The chain has TRBV5-1 and TRBJ1-4; D gene ambiguous. The V and J ends lost 4 bases and 3 bases respectively, with 10 bases between them. CDR1 is SGHRS and CDR2 is YFSETQ in the germline V gene. This CDR3 region has 14 residues. CDR3 protein: CASSQERANEKLFF. The CDR3, as DNA: TGCGCCAGCAGCCAGGAGAGGGCTAATGAAAAACTGTTTTTT.

In this sample, this clonotype turned up many times. The V call is TRBV28, the J call TRBJ1-4; D is unclear. The CDR3 consists of 14 residues. The V gene lost 6 bases and the J gene lost 6 bases, with 14 bases spanning the gap. The germline V gene has CDR1 MDHEN and CDR2 SYDVKM. CDR3 sequence (DNA): TGTGCCAGCAGATATCAGACTGCTCATGAAAAACTGTTTTTT. Protein product: CASRYQTAHEKLFF.

This chain uses TRBV28 with TRBJ2-3, with TRBD2 matching 11 bases. V trimming: 5 bases; J trimming: 6 bases; junction bases outside the gene matches: 4. CDR1 MDHEN and CDR2 SYDVKM come from the germline V gene. This CDR3 is 14 amino acids long. The DNA of the CDR3 is TGTGCCAGCAGTCTAGCGGGAGGATGGGATACGCAGTATTTT. Its translation: CASSLAGGWDTQYF.

V is TRBV27 and J is TRBJ2-1; 11 positions match TRBD1. The CDR3 is 15 residues long. Looked up from germline, CDR1 is MNHEY and CDR2 is SMNVEV (reference sequence). The V and J ends lost 8 bases and 8 bases, in that order; junction bases with no gene match: 11. CDR3: CASSPKGQGVYEQFF. The CDR3 DNA reads TGTGCCAGCTCACCAAAGGGACAGGGGGTATATGAGCAGTTCTTC.

The V gene is TRBV6-2 or TRBV6-3, the J gene TRBJ2-1; 8 nucleotides match TRBD2. The CDR3 is made up of 15 amino acids. The germline V gene has CDR1 MNHEY and CDR2 SVGEGT. With 1 base clipped from V and 5 bases from J, the junction kept 4 bases outside the gene matches. Here the CDR3 reads CASSYFSGADNEQFF. The CDR3 coding sequence is TGTGCCAGCAGTTACTTTAGCGGGGCAGACAATGAGCAGTTCTTC.